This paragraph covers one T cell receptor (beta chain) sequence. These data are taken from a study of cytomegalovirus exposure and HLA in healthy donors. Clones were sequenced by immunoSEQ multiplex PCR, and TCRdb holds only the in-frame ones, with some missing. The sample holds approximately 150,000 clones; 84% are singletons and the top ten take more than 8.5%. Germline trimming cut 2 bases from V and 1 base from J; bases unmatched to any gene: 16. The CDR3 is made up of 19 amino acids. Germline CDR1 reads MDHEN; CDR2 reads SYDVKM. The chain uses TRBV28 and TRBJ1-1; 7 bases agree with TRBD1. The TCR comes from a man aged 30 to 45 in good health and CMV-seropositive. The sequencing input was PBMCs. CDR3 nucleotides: TGTGCCAGCAGTTTAGGCCTATCGGGACAGATAAGCCGGAACACTGAAGCTTTCTTT. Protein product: CASSLGLSGQISRNTEAFF.